This T cell receptor (beta chain) comes out of a study of blood T cell repertoires in COVID-19. Study-level information: The cDNA or gDNA used as material had been derived from T cells, B-cell-depleted T cells, or PBMCs.

CDR1 SGDLS and CDR2 YYNGEE come from the germline V gene. This CDR3 contains 17 residues. Trimming shortened V by 0 bases and J by 0 bases, and 16 bases separated the two germline ends. TCRdb's table, derived via immunoSEQ multiplex PCR, lists solely in-frame clones and lacks some. The sample has a few hundred thousand clones, approximately 80% seen once; the top ten hold about 10%. The sequence derives from a woman older than 75 with acute or convalescent COVID-19. The sample comprised peripheral blood. This chain connects TRBV9 to TRBJ2-7; maybe TRBD2 (6 bases). The CDR3 here is CASSVAQTGVGSYEQYF. CDR3 sequence (DNA): TGTGCCAGCAGCGTAGCTCAGACGGGGGTCGGCTCCTACGAGCAGTACTTC.